Below, one T cell receptor beta chain is given with its context. This CDR3 has 14 amino acids. Deletions cut 4 bases from V and 3 bases from J, with 10 bases between. Germline assignment: CDR1 SGDLS and CDR2 YYNGEE. In the authors' methods: Reference gene primer amplification gave estimated nucleated cell counts. Assay used: immunoSEQ multiplex PCR; TCRdb lists only in-frame clones, some missing. That table is the source of V, J and clone size, and D and trimming were worked out from the DNA. The top ten hold roughly 2.6% of the sample, which has some 200,000 clones, 70% to 90% seen once. This record comes from a study of blood T cell repertoires in COVID-19. About the study: The samples span acute and convalescent COVID-19 from the United States, Italy and Spain. T cells, B-cell-depleted T cells, or PBMCs provided the cDNA or gDNA that served as material.

The chain combines TRBV9 with TRBJ1-4; D perhaps matches TRBD1 (6 bases). The specimen sequenced was peripheral blood. This clonotype was sampled from a man aged 40-49 years with active or convalescent COVID-19. The DNA for the CDR3 is TGTGCCAGCAGCAGAGGACAGCCTAATGAAAAACTGTTTTTT. Residues: CASSRGQPNEKLFF.